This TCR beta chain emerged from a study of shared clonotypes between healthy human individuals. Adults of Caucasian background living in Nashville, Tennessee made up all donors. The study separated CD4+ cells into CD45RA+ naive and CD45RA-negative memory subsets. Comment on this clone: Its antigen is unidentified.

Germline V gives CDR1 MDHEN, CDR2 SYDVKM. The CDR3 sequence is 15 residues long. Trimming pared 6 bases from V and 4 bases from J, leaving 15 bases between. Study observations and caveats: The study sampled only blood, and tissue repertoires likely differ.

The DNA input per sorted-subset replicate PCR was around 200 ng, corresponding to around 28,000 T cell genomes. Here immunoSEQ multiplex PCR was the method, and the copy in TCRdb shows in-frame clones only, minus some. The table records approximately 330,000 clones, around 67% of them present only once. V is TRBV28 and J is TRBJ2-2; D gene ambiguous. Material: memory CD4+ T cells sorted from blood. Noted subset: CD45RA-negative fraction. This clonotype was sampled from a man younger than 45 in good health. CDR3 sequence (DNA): TGTGCCAGCAGCGTTTCCAGGTTCGGCACCGGGGAGCTGTTTTTT. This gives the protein CASSVSRFGTGELFF. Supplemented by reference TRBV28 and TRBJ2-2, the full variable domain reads DVKVTQSSRYLVKRTGEKVFLECVQDMDHENMFWYRQDPGLGLRLIYFSYDVKMKEKGDIPEGYSVSREKKERFSLILESASTNQTSMYLCASSVSRFGTGELFFGEGSRLTVL.